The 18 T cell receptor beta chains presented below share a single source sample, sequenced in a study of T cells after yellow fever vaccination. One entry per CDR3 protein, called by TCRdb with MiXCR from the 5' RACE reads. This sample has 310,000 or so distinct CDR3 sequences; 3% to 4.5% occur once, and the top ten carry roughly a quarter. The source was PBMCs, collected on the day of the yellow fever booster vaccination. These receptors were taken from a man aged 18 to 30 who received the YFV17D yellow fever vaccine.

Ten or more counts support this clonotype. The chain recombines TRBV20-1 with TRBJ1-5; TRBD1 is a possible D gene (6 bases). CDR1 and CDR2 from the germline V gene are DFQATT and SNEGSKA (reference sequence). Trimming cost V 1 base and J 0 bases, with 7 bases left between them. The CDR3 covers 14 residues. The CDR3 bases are TGCAGTGCTAGAGCAGGGGTTAGCAATCAGCCCCAGCATTTT. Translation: CSARAGVSNQPQHF.

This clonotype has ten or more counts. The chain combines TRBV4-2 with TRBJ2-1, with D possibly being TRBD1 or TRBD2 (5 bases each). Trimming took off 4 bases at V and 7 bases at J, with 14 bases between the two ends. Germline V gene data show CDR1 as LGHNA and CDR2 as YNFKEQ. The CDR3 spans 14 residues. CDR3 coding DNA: TGTGCCAGCAGCCCCACGGTCTGGGGGAATGAGCAGTTCTTC. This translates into CASSPTVWGNEQFF.

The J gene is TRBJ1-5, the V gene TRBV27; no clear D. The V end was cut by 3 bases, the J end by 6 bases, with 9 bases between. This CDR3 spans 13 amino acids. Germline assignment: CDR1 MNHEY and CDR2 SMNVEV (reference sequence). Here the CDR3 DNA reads TGTGCCAGCAGTTTCATCGGTGTTCAGCCCCAGCATTTT. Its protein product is CASSFIGVQPQHF.

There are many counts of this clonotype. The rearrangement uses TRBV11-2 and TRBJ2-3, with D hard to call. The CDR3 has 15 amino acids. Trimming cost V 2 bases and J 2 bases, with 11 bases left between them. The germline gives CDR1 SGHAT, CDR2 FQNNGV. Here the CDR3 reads CASSLMYLPTDTQYF. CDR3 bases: TGTGCCAGCAGCTTAATGTACCTGCCCACAGATACGCAGTATTTT.

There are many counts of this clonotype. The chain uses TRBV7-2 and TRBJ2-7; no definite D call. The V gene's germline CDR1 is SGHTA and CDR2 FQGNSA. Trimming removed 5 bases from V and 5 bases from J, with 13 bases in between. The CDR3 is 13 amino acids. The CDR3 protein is CASSVERVNEQYF. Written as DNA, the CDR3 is TGTGCCAGCAGCGTAGAAAGGGTGAACGAGCAGTACTTC.

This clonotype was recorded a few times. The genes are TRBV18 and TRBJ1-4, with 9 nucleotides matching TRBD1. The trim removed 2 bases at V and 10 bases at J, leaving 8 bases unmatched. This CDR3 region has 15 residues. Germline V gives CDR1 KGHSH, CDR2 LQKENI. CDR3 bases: TGTGCCAGCTCACCAAGCCGGGACAGGGACGGAAAACTGTTTTTT. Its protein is CASSPSRDRDGKLFF.

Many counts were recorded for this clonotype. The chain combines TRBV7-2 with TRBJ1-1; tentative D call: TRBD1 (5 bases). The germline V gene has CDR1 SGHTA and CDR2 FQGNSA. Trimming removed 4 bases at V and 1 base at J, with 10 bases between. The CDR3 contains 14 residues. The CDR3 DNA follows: TGTGCCAGCAGCTCAGCAGGGTGGAACACTGAAGCTTTCTTT. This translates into CASSSAGWNTEAFF.

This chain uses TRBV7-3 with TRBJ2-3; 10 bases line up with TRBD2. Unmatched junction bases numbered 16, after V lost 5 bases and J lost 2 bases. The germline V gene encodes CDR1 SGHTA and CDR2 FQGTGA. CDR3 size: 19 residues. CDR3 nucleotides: TGTGCCAGCAGCCCCACCCGGAGCGGGGGGGAGAGATCCACAGATACGCAGTATTTT. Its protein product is CASSPTRSGGERSTDTQYF.

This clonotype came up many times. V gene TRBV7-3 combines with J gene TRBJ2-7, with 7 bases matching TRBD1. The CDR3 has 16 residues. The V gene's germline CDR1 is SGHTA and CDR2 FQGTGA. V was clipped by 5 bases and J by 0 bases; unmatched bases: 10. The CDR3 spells CASSPQGPTRSYEQYV. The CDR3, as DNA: TGTGCCAGCAGCCCACAGGGGCCGACCCGCTCCTACGAGCAGTACGTC.

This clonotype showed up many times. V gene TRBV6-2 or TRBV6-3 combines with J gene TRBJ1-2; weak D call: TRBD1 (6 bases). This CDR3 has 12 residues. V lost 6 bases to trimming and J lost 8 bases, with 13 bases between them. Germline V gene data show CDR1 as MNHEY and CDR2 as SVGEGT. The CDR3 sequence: CASRGTGSGYTF. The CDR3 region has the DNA TGTGCCAGCAGGGGAACAGGGAGCGGCTACACCTTC.

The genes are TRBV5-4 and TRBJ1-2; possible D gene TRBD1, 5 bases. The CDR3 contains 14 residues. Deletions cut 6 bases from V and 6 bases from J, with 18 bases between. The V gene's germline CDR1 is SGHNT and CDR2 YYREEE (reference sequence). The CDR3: CASIGAAEENGYTF. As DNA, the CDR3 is TGTGCCAGCATCGGGGCCGCGGAAGAAAATGGCTACACCTTC.

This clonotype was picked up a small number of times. DNA of the CDR3: TGTGCCAGCAGCCAAGATACCGTCGGAAGCACAGATACGCAGTATTTT. Protein product: CASSQDTVGSTDTQYF. The V call is TRBV3-1, the J call TRBJ2-3, with D hard to call. The germline V and J ends were trimmed by 0 bases and 0 bases, with 10 bases remaining between them. The CDR3 length is 16 residues. The germline V gene encodes CDR1 LGHDT and CDR2 YNNKEL (reference sequence).

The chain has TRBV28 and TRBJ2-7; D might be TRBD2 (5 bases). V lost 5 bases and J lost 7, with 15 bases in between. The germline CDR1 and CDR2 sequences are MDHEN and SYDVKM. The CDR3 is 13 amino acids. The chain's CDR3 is CASSLLPSGEQYV. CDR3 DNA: TGTGCCAGCAGTCTACTACCATCGGGGGAGCAGTACGTC.

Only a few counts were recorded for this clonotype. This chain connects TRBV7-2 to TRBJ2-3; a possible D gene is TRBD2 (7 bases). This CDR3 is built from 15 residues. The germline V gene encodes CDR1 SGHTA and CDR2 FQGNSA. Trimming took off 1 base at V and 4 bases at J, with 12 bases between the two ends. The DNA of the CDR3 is TGTGCCAGCAGCTTAGTCGGGGGGCTCGCAGATACGCAGTATTTT. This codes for CASSLVGGLADTQYF.

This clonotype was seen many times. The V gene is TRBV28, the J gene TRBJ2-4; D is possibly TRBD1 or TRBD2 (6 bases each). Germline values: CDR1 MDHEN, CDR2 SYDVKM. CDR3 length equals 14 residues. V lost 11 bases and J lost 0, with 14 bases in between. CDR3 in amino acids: CAARGPQAKNIQYF. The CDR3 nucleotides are TGTGCCGCTCGGGGGCCCCAAGCCAAAAACATTCAGTACTTC.

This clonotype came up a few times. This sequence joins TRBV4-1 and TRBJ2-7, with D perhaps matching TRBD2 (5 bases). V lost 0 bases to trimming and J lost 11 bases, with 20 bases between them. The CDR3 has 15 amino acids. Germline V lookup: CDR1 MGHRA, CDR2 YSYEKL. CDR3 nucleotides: TGCGCCAGCAGCCAAGATGATTTCGGGCTAGCACTTGAGTACTTC. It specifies CASSQDDFGLALEYF.

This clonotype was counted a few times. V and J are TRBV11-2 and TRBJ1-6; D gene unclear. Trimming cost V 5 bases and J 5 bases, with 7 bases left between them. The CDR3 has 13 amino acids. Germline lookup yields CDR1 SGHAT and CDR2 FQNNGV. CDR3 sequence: CASSLVDNSPLHF. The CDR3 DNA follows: TGTGCCAGCAGCCTGGTGGATAATTCACCCCTCCACTTT.

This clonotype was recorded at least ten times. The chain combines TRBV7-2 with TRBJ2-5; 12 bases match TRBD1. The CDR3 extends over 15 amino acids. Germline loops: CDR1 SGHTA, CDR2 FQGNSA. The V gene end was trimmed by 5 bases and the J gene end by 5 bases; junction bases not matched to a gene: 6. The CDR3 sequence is CASSRGTGGWETQYF. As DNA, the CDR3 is TGTGCCAGCAGCCGCGGGACAGGGGGCTGGGAGACCCAGTACTTC.